This is a list of T cell receptor beta chains from one sample in a study of regulatory T cells in long-lasting Graves disease. TCRdb reprocessed the multiplex PCR reads with MiXCR, giving one entry per CDR3 protein. The sample has 400,000 to 500,000 distinct CDR3 sequences, about 15% seen once. The data were also submitted as part of a second study, on T cells in Graves' hyperthyroidism and ophthalmopathy.

Sequenced material: peripheral blood mononuclear cells (PBMCs), taken at new diagnosis, from a patient treated with antithyroid drugs. Source of these receptors: a woman in her 50s with Graves disease. CDR3s include the opening cysteine and the closing phenylalanine or tryptophan. D genes are given only for firm matches. Clone size appears in some rows only: once, few, many, or a class for an expanded clone.

j_gene | d_gene | abundance | v_gene | CDR3nt | CDR3aa
TRBJ1-1 | - | many | TRBV27 | TGTGCCAGCAGCCATCGATCTAACACTGAAGCTTTCTTT | CASSHRSNTEAFF
TRBJ1-1 | - | many | TRBV25-1 | TGTGCCAGCGAGGGACAGAACACTGAAGCTTTCTTT | CASEGQNTEAFF
TRBJ2-3 | - | many | TRBV2 | TGTGCCAGCAGTGAACTGGCAGATACGCAGTATTTT | CASSELADTQYF
TRBJ1-6 | - | few | TRBV6-5 | TGTGCCAGCAGTTACTCGAGGGACGTAGCCTCCTTTGCCCAGCTCCATAATTCACCCCTCCACTTT | CASSYSRDVASFAQLHNSPLHF
TRBJ1-4 | - | many | TRBV6-1 | TGTGCCAGCAGGCGGACGGACACTGAAAAACTGTTTTTT | CASRRTDTEKLFF
TRBJ1-5 | TRBD1 | many | TRBV5-1 | TGCGCCAGCAGCCCAGGGACAGGGGGCGACTTACAGCCCCAGCATTTT | CASSPGTGGDLQPQHF
TRBJ2-1 | - | many | TRBV27 | TGTGCCAGCAGTTCCCCTCTGAGGAGTGAGCAGTTCTTC | CASSSPLRSEQFF
TRBJ1-1 | - | - | TRBV6-1 | TGTGCCTCGTCGTGGCAGGGCAGTGAAGCTTTCTTT | CASSWQGSEAFF
TRBJ2-3 | TRBD2 | - | TRBV12-3/TRBV12-4 | TGTGCCAGCAGTTTACCAACTAGCGGGAGATTTAGAGATACGCAGTATTTT | CASSLPTSGRFRDTQYF
TRBJ2-1 | TRBD2 | - | TRBV7-9 | TGTGCCAGTGGACTAGCGGGAGGGTCTGAGCAGTTCTTC | CASGLAGGSEQFF
TRBJ1-5 | TRBD1 | - | TRBV2 | TGTGCCAGCAGTGAGGGACAGGGGGCAAGGCAGCCCCAGCATTTT | CASSEGQGARQPQHF
TRBJ1-2 | TRBD1 | many | TRBV27 | TGTGCCAGCAGTTTATCTGGGACAGGGGGCTATAATGGCTACACCTTC | CASSLSGTGGYNGYTF
TRBJ2-5 | TRBD2 | - | TRBV4-1 | TGCGCCAGCAGCCAAGATCCAGCGGGAGGTCTACAAGAGACCCAGTACTTC | CASSQDPAGGLQETQYF
TRBJ1-2 | TRBD1 | - | TRBV7-2 | TGTGCCAGCAGCTTAGCGCTGACAGGGGGGCTGGGTGTTGGCTACACCTTC | CASSLALTGGLGVGYTF
TRBJ2-7 | - | - | TRBV12-3/TRBV12-4 | TGTGCCAGCAGTTTAGTGCCACAATACAAGCAGTACTTC | CASSLVPQYKQYF
TRBJ2-1 | - | few | TRBV6-1 | TGTGCCAGCGCAGGGTTCTACAATGAGCAGTTCTTC | CASAGFYNEQFF
TRBJ2-5 | - | few | TRBV20-1 | TGCAGTGCTAGAGAACCTCTCCGACAAGAGACCCAGTACTTC | CSAREPLRQETQYF